This TCR beta chain came from a study of control samples from healthy donors and cancer patients. Germline V lookup: CDR1 SGHTA, CDR2 FQGNSA. Trimming took off 6 bases at V and 4 bases at J, with 21 bases between the two ends. The CDR3 sequence is 16 residues long. TCRdb's copy holds only in-frame clones and misses some; the assay was immunoSEQ multiplex PCR. In the table there are 100,000 or so clones, around three quarters of which are singletons. The V call is TRBV7-2, the J call TRBJ2-5; possible D gene TRBD2, 5 bases. Material: blood. The sequence derives from a woman in her thirties in good health. The CDR3 region has the DNA TGTGCCAGCAGTCAGCCGGGATCTCCGAGCAGAGAGACCCAGTACTTC. It yields the protein CASSQPGSPSRETQYF.